Described below is a single T cell receptor beta chain sequence and its context. The CDR3 has 14 amino acids. V lost 6 bases, J lost 5 bases, and 17 bases lay in between. In germline, CDR1 is MDHEN, CDR2 SYDVKM. TCRdb passed the RT-PCR reads through MiXCR, listing each CDR3 protein once. The sample includes around 700,000 distinct CDR3 sequences, approximately 15% of them seen just once. The sample was memory CD4+ T cells from blood. V gene TRBV28 combines with J gene TRBJ2-7; tentative D call: TRBD1 (6 bases). This sequence was found in a female donor in good health, serving as a healthy control. Here the CDR3 reads CASRAPGHWDEQYF. In DNA form, the CDR3 reads TGTGCCAGCAGAGCACCGGGACATTGGGACGAGCAGTACTTC.